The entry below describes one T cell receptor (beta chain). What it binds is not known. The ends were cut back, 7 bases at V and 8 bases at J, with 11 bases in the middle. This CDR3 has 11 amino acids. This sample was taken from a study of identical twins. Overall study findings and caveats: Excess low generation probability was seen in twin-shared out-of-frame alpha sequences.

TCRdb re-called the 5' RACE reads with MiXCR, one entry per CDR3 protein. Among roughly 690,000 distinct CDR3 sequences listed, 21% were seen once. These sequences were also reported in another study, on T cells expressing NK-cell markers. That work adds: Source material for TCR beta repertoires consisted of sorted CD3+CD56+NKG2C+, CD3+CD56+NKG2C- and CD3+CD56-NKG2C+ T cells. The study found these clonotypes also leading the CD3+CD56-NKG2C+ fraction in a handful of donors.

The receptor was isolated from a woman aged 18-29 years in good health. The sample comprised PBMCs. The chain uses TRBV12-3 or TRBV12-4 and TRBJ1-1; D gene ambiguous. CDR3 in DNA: TGTGCCAGCAATCCGGTAGGGGAAGCTTTCTTT. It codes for CASNPVGEAFF.